This T cell receptor (beta chain) was captured in a study of response to subunit inactivated influenza vaccine. The CDR3 is 15 residues long. A single record per CDR3 protein comes from TCRdb applying MiXCR to the RT-PCR reads. This table has around 150,000 distinct CDR3 sequences, approximately 11% appearing once. The source of this sequence is a man aged 50 to 60 who received an inactivated influenza vaccine. Sequencing was performed on non-naive T cells sorted from PBMCs, taken about 40 days after vaccination. The chain carries TRBV21-1 and TRBJ1-6. TRBV21-1 is a listed pseudogene. The CDR3 region is CASSKADGRGSPLHF. DNA of the CDR3: TGTGCCAGCAGCAAAGCAGACGGCCGTGGATCACCCCTCCACTTT.